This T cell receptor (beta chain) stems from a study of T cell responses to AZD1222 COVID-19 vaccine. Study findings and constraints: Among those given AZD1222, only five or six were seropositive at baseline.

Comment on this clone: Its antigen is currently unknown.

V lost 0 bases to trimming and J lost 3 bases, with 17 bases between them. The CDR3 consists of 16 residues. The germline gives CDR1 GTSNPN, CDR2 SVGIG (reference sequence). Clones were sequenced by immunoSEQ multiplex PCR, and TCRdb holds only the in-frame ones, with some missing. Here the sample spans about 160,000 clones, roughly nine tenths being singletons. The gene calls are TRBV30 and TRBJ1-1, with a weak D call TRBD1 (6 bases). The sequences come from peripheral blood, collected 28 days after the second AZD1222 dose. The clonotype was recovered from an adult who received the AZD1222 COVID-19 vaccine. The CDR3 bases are TGTGCCTGGAGTGTTTGGGGGGCTGGGGATTACACTGAAGCTTTCTTT. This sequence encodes CAWSVWGAGDYTEAFF.